These 9 T cell receptor beta chains came from one sample sequenced in a study of blood T cells in healthy people across ages (dated by TCRdb to between 2014 and 2016). The method was 5' RACE. The sequencing machine was an Illumina HiSeq 2500. A second PCR of 7 to 11 cycles was run with a J-beta primer mix and a sample-barcoded 5' primer. The public reads were quality trimmed at Q25 with fastp and then assembled into clones with MiXCR by TCRdb, keeping productive beta chains. For every CDR3 protein sequence, its rows merge into one entry that carries the most common genes and DNA. Within this sample are 650,000 to 1,000,000 distinct CDR3 sequences, with about 36% of them counted one time only. The top ten clonotypes cover roughly 13% of the sample. Sequenced input: blood. All receptors come from a man younger than 35 in good health.

Details on this clonotype: A much more abundant neighbour one base away suggests this may be a read error. This chain links TRBV7-2 with TRBJ2-5; D possibly corresponds to TRBD1 (6 bases). Germline V gives CDR1 SGHTA, CDR2 FQGNSA. V was trimmed by 4 bases and J by 1 base, leaving 13 bases between them. This CDR3 has 15 residues. This CDR3 reads CASSSDGQFQETQYF. The CDR3 coding sequence is TGTGCCAGCAGCTCAGACGGACAGTTCCAAGAGACCCAGTACTTC. The complete variable domain, with remaining parts taken from reference TRBV7-2 and TRBJ2-5, reads GAGVSQSPSNKVTEKGKDVELRCDPISGHTALYWYRQSLGQGLEFLIYFQGNSAPDKSGLPSDRFSAERTGGSVSTLTIQRTQQEDSAVYLCASSSDGQFQETQYFGPGTRLLVL.

This clonotype was counted a few times. The J gene is TRBJ1-5, the V gene TRBV12-3 or TRBV12-4, with D perhaps TRBD1 (6 bases). The CDR3 is made up of 15 amino acids. V was pared by 10 bases and J by 8 bases, with 24 bases between. CDR3 protein: CATSRTGASVEPQHF. CDR3 nucleotides: TGTGCCACCTCACGGACGGGGGCCTCCGTTGAGCCCCAGCATTTT.

The CDR3 here is CASGGGPATNEKLFF. In nucleotides, the CDR3 is TGCGCCAGCGGAGGGGGACCTGCAACTAATGAAAAACTGTTTTTT. The chain has TRBV5-1 and TRBJ1-4, with D possibly TRBD1 on 6 matching bases. V was shortened by 7 bases and J by 0 bases, with 13 bases between the two germline ends. CDR1 is SGHRS and CDR2 is YFSETQ in the germline V gene. The CDR3 spans 15 residues.

The chain's CDR3 is CASSPPNGGLGNEQFF. CDR3 coding DNA: TGTGCCAGCTCACCACCGAATGGGGGGTTGGGCAATGAGCAGTTCTTC. This chain uses TRBV18 with TRBJ2-1, with TRBD2 as a possible D gene (6 bases). The CDR3 is made up of 16 amino acids. V was trimmed by 0 bases and J by 6 bases, leaving 15 bases between them. Germline CDR1 and CDR2: KGHSH and LQKENI.

In this sample, this clonotype turned up many times. The chain links TRBV20-1 to TRBJ2-5, with a weak D call TRBD2 (5 bases). V gave up 6 bases and J gave up 5 bases, with 19 bases separating them. The CDR3 runs 14 residues. CDR1 DFQATT and CDR2 SNEGSKA come from the germline V gene (reference sequence). The DNA for the CDR3 is TGCAGTGCCCCGGTAGATAGCGATAGGGAGACCCAGTACTTC. It specifies CSAPVDSDRETQYF.

For this clonotype: At one boundary the junction diverges from the germline segment, which might be a read error. J is TRBJ1-2 and V is TRBV12-3 or TRBV12-4; D is perhaps TRBD1 (6 bases). The CDR3 totals 13 residues. CDR3 in amino acids: CASSPDRNYGHTF. The CDR3 DNA reads as TGTGCCAGCAGTCCCGACAGGAACTATGGCCACACCTTC.

With regard to this clonotype: A much bigger clone sits one base away, suggesting this may be a read error. V gene TRBV28 combines with J gene TRBJ2-5; a weak D match, TRBD1 (6 bases). Trimming removed 5 bases at V and 4 bases at J, with 17 bases between. The CDR3 consists of 15 residues. Germline V gene data show CDR1 as MDHEN and CDR2 as SYDVKM. The CDR3 spells CASSTDQGTRETQYF. The CDR3, as DNA: TGTGCCAGCAGTACAGACCAGGGGACGCGAGAGACCCAGTACTTC.

The chain combines TRBV6-6 with TRBJ2-2; D might be TRBD1 or TRBD2, each matching 6 bases. Germline assignment: CDR1 MNHNY and CDR2 SVGAGI (reference sequence). This CDR3 has 14 residues. V was clipped by 2 bases and J by 5 bases, with 9 bases between them. The CDR3 coding sequence is TGTGCCAGCAGTTACGGGGGGCGAACCGGGGAGCTGTTTTTT. It yields the protein CASSYGGRTGELFF.

Notes on this clonotype: Since a much larger clone is just one base distant, this may be a read error. The chain recombines TRBV12-3 or TRBV12-4 with TRBJ2-5; D perhaps matches TRBD2 (6 bases). The CDR3 is 14 residues long. CDR3 sequence reads: CAGSLGGRYETQYF. The CDR3, as DNA: TGTGCCGGCAGTCTGGGGGGACGGTACGAGACCCAGTACTTC.